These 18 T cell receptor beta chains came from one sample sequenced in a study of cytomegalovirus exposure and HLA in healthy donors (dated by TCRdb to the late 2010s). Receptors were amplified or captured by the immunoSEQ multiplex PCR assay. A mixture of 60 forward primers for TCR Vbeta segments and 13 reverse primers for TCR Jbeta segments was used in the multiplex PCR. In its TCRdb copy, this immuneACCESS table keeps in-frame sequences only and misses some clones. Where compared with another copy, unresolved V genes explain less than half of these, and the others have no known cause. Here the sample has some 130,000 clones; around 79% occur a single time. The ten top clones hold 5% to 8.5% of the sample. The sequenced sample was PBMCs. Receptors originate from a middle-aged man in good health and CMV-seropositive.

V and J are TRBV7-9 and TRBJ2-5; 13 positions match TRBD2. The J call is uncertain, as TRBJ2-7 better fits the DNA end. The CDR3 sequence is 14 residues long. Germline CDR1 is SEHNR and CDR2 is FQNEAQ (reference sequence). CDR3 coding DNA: TGTGCCAGCAGCCGAGGGACTAGCGGGGCCGAGCAGTACTTC. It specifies CASSRGTSGAEQYF.

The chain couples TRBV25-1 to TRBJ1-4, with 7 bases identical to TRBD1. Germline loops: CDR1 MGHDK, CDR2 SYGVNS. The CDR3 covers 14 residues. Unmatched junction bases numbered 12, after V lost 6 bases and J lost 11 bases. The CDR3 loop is CASRMTGTMGKLFF. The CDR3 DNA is TGTGCCAGCAGGATGACAGGGACGATGGGGAAACTGTTTTTT.

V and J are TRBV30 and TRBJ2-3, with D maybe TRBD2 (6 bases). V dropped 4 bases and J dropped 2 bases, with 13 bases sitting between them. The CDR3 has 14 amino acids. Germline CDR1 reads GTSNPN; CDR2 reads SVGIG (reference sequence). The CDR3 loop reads CAWNPGSSTDTQYF. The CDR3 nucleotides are TGTGCCTGGAACCCCGGGAGCTCCACAGATACGCAGTATTTT.

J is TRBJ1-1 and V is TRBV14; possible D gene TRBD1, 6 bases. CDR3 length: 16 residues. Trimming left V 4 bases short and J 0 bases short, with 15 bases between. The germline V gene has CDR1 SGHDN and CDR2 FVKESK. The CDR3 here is CASSLDRSIMNTEAFF. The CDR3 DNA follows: TGTGCCAGCAGCCTAGACAGGTCTATTATGAACACTGAAGCTTTCTTT.

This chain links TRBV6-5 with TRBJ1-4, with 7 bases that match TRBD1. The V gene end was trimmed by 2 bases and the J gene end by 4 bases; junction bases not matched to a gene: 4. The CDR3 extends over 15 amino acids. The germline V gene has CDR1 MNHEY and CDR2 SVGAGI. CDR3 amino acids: CASSYRGRSNEKLFF. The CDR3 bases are TGTGCCAGCAGTTACAGGGGGCGGAGTAATGAAAAACTGTTTTTT.

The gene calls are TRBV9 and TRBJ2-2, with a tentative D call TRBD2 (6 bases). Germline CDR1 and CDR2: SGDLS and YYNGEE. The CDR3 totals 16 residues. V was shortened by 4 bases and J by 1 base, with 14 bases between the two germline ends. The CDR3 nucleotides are TGTGCCAGCAGCCTTTCGGGCGGGATGAACACCGGGGAGCTGTTTTTT. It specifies CASSLSGGMNTGELFF. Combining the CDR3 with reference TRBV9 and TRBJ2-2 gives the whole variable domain DSGVTQTPKHLITATGQRVTLRCSPRSGDLSVYWYQQSLDQGLQFLIQYYNGEERAKGNILERFSAQQFPDLHSELNLSSLELGDSALYFCASSLSGGMNTGELFFGEGSRLTVL.

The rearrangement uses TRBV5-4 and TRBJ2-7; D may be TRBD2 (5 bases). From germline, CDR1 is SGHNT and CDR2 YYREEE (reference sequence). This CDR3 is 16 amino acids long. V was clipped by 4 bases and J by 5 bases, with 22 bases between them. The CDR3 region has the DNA TGTGCCAGCAGCCTCCCTGTAAGAGGGAAGGTCCACGAGCAGTACTTC. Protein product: CASSLPVRGKVHEQYF.

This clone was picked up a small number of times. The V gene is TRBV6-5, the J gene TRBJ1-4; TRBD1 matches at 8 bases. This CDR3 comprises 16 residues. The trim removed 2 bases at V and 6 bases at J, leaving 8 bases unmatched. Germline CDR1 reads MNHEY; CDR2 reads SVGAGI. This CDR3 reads CASSYILETGDEKLFF. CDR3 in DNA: TGTGCCAGCAGTTACATCCTTGAGACAGGGGATGAAAAACTGTTTTTT.

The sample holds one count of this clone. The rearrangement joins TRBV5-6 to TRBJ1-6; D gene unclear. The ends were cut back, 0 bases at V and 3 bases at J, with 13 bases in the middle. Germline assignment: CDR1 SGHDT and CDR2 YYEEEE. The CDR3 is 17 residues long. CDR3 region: CASSLAIMNSYNSPLHF. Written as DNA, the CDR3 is TGTGCCAGCAGCTTGGCCATCATGAACAGCTATAATTCACCCCTCCACTTT.

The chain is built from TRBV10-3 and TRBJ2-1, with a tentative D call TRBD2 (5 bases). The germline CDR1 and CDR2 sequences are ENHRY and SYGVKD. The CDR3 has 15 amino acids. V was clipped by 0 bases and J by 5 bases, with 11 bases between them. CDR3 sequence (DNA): TGTGCCATCAGTGAGTCCGGACTCACGAACAATGAGCAGTTCTTC. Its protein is CAISESGLTNNEQFF.

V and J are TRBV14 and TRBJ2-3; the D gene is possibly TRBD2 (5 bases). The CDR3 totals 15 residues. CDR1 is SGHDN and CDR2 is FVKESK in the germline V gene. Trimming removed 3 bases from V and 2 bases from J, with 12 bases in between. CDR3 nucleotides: TGTGCCAGCAGCCAGGCGGGCACATACACAGATACGCAGTATTTT. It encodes CASSQAGTYTDTQYF. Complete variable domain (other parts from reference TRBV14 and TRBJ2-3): EAGVTQFPSHSVIEKGQTVTLRCDPISGHDNLYWYRRVMGKEIKFLLHFVKESKQDESGMPNNRFLAERTGGTYSTLKVQPAELEDSGVYFCASSQAGTYTDTQYFGPGTRLTVL.

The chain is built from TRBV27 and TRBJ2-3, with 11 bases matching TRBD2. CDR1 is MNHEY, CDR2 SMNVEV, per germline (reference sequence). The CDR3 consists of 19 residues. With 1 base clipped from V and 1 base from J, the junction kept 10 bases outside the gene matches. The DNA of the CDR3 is TGTGCCAGCAGTTTATTTCCGACTAGCGGGAAATACCGCACAGATACGCAGTATTTT. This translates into CASSLFPTSGKYRTDTQYF.

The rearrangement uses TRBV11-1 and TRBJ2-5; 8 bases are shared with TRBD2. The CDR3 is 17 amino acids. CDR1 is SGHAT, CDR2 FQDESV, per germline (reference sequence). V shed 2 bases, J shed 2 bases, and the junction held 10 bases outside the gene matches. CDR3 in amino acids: CASSLPGGAGEQETQYF. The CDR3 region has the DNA TGTGCCAGCAGCTTACCCGGGGGAGCGGGAGAGCAAGAGACCCAGTACTTC.

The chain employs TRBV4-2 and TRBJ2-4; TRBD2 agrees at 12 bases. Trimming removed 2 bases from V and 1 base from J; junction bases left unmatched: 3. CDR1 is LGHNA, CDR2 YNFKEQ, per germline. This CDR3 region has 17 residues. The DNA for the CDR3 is TGTGCCAGCAGCCAATTGCTAGCGGGGGGGGCCAAAAACATTCAGTACTTC. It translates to CASSQLLAGGAKNIQYF.

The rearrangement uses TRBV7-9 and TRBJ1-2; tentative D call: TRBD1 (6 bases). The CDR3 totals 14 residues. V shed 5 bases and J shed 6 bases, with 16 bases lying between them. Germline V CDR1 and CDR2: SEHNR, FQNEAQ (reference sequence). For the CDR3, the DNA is TGTGCCAGCAGCCCCTCCGGGGGGCTGGATGGCTACACCTTC. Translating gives CASSPSGGLDGYTF.

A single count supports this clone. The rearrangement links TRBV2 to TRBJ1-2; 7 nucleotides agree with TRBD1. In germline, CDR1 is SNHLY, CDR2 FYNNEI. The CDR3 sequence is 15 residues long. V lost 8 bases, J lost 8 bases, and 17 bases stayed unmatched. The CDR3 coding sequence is TGTGCCAGCGCCCTTAATGACAGGGTAACAGGCGGCTACACCTTC. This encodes CASALNDRVTGGYTF.

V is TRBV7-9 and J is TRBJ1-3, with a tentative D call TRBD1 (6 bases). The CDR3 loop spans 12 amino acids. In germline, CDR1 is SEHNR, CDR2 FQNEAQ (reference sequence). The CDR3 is CSISDWGRTIYF. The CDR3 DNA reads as TGTTCCATCTCGGACTGGGGGCGCACCATATATTTT.

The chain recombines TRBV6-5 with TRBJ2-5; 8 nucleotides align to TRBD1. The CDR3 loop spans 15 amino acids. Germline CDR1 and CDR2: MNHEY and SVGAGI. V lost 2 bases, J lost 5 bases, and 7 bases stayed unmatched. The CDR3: CASSYLRTGPETQYF. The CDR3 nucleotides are TGTGCCAGCAGTTACCTCCGGACAGGGCCCGAGACCCAGTACTTC.